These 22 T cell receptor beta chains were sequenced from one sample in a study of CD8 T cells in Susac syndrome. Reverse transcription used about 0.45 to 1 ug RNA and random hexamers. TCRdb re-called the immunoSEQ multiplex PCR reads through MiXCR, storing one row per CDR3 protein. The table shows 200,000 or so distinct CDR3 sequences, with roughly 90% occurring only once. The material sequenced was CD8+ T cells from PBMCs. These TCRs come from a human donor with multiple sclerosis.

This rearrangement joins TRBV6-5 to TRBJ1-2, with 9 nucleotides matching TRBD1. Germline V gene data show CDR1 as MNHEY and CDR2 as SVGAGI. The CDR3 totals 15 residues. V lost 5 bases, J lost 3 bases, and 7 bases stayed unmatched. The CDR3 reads CASSNTGTGYYGYTF. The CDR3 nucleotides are TGTGCCAGCAGTAATACCGGGACAGGGTACTATGGCTACACCTTC.

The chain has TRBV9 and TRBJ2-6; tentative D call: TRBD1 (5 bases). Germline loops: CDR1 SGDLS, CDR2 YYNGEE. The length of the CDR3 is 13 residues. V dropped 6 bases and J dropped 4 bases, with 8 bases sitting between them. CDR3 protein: CASTRTGANVLTF. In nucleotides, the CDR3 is TGTGCCAGCACCCGGACAGGGGCCAACGTCCTGACTTTC.

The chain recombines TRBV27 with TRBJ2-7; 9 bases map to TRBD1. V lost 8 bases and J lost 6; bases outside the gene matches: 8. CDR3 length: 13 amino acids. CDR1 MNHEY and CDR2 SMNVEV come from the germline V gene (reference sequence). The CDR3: CASSDRGVPEQYF. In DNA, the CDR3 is TGTGCCAGCTCGGACAGGGGAGTCCCCGAGCAGTACTTC.

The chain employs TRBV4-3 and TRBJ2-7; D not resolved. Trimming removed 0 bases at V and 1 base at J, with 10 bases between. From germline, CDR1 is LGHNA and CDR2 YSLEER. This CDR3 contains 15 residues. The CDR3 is CASSQDQDSSYEQYF. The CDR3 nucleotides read TGCGCCAGCAGCCAAGATCAAGATTCTTCCTACGAGCAGTACTTC.

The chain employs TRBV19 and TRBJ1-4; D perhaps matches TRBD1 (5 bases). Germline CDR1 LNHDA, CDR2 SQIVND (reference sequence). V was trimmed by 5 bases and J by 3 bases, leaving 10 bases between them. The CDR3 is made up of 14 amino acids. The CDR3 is CASSRGAANEKLFF. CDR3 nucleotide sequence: TGTGCCAGTAGTCGAGGGGCCGCTAATGAAAAACTGTTTTTT.

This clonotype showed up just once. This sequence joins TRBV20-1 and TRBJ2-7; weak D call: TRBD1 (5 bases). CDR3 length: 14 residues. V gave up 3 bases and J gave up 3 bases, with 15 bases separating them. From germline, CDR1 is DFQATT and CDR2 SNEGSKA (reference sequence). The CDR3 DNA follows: TGCAGTGCTAGGCCACAGGTTTCTGGCTACGAGCAGTACTTC. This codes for CSARPQVSGYEQYF.

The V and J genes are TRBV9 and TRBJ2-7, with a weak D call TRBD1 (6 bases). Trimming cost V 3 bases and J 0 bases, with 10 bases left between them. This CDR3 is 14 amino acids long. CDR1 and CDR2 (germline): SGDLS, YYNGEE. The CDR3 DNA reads TGTGCCAGCAGCGGAACAGGGACCTCCTACGAGCAGTACTTC. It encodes CASSGTGTSYEQYF.

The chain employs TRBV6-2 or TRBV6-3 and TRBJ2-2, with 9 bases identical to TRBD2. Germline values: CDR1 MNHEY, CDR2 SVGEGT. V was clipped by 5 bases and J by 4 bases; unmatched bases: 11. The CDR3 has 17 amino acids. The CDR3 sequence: CASSNEMAGGPTGELFF. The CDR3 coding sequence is TGTGCCAGCAGTAACGAGATGGCGGGGGGGCCCACCGGGGAGCTGTTTTTT.

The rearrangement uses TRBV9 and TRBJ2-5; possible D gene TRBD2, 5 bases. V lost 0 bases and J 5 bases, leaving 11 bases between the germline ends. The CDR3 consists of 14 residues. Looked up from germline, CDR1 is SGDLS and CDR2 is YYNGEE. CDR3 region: CASSVGGLEETQYF. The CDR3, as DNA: TGTGCCAGCAGCGTAGGAGGGTTGGAGGAGACCCAGTACTTC.

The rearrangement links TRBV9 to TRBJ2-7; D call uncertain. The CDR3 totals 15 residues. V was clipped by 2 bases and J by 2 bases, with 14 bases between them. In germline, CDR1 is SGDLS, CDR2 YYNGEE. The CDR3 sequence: CASSVSDGPPYEQYF. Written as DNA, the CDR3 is TGTGCCAGCAGCGTCTCCGACGGACCCCCCTACGAGCAGTACTTC.

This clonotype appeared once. The CDR3 DNA reads as TGTGCCAGCAGCTCGTCTCTCTCCTACAATGAGCAGTTCTTC. As protein: CASSSSLSYNEQFF. This chain links TRBV12-3 or TRBV12-4 with TRBJ2-1; D unresolved. V lost 6 bases and J lost 0, with 9 bases in between. The CDR3 spans 14 residues.

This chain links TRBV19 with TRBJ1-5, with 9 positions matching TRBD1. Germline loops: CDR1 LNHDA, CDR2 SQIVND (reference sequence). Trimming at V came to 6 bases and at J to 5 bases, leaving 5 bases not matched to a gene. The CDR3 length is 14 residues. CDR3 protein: CASRPGTGHQPQHF. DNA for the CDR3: TGTGCCAGTAGACCCGGGACAGGGCATCAGCCCCAGCATTTT. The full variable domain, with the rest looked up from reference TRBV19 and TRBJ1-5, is DGGITQSPKYLFRKEGQNVTLSCEQNLNHDAMYWYRQDPGQGLRLIYYSQIVNDFQKGDIAEGYSVSREKKESFPLTVTSAQKNPTAFYLCASRPGTGHQPQHFGDGTRLSIL.

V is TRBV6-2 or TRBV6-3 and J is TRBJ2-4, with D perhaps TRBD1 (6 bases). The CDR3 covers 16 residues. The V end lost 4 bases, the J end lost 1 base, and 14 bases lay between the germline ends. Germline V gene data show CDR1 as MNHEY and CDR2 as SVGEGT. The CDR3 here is CASSSQGDLAKNIQYF. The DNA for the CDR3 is TGTGCCAGCAGTTCACAGGGAGATTTGGCCAAAAACATTCAGTACTTC.

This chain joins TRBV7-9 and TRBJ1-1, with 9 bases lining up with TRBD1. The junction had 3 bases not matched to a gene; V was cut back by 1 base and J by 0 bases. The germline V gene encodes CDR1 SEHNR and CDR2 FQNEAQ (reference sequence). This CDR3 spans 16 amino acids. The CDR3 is CASSLGGQGLNTEAFF. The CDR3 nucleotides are TGTGCCAGCAGCTTAGGTGGACAGGGGCTGAACACTGAAGCTTTCTTT.

The CDR3 bases are TGTGCCAGCAGCCAAGTGACCCAGGTTCCACATGGCTACACCTTC. This codes for CASSQVTQVPHGYTF. The chain uses TRBV4-2 and TRBJ1-2; D call uncertain. CDR3 length: 15 amino acids. From germline, CDR1 is LGHNA and CDR2 YNFKEQ. Trimming removed 1 base at V and 6 bases at J, with 15 bases between.

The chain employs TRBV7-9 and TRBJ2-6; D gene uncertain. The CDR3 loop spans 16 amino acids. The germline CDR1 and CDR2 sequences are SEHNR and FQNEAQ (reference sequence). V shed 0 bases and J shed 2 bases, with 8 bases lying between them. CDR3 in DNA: TGTGCCAGCAGCTTAGCTCTTGGGGCTGGGGCCAACGTCCTGACTTTC. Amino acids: CASSLALGAGANVLTF. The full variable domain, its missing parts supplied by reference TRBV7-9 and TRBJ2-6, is DTGVSQNPRHKITKRGQNVTFRCDPISEHNRLYWYRQTLGQGPEFLTYFQNEAQLEKSRLLSDRFSAERPKGSFSTLEIQRTEQGDSAMYLCASSLALGAGANVLTFGAGSRLTVL.

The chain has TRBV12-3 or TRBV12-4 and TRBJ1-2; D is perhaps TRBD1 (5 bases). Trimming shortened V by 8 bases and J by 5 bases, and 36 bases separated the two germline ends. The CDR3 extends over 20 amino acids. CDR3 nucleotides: TGTGCCAGCGGGTATCTGGAAGGGAGAGAACTTCCCACGGGGCGATATGGCTACACCTTC. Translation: CASGYLEGRELPTGRYGYTF.

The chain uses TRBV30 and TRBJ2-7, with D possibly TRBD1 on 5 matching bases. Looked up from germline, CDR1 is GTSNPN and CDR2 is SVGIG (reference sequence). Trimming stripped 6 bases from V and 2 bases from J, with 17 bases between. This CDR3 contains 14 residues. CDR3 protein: CACLGHFNAYEQYF. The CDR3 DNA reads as TGTGCCTGCCTCGGACATTTCAATGCCTACGAGCAGTACTTC.

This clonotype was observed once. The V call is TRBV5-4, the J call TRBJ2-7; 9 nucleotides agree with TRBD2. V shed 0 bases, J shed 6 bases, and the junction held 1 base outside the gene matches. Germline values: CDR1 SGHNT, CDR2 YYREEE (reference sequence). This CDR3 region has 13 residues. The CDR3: CASSLETSGEQYF. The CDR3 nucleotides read TGTGCCAGCAGCTTGGAGACTAGCGGCGAGCAGTACTTC. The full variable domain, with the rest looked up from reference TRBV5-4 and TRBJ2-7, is ETGVTQSPTHLIKTRGQQVTLRCSSQSGHNTVSWYQQALGQGPQFIFQYYREEENGRGNFPPRFSGLQFPNYSSELNVNALELDDSALYLCASSLETSGEQYFGPGTRLTVT.

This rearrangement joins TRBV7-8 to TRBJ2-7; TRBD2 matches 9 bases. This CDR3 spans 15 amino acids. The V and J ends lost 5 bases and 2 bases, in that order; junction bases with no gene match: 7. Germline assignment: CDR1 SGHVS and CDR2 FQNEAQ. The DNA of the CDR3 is TGTGCCAGCAGCGCGAAAGCGGGAGGCCCCTACGAGCAGTACTTC. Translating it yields CASSAKAGGPYEQYF.

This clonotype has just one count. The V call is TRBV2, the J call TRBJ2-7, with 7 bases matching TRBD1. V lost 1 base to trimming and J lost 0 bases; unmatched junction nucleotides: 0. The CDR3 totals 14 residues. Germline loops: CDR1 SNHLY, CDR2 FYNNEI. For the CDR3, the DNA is TGTGCCAGCAGTGAAGGGGACAGCTCCTACGAGCAGTACTTC. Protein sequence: CASSEGDSSYEQYF.

CDR3 loop: CAWEVGATGNTIYF. CDR3 coding DNA: TGTGCCTGGGAGGTGGGGGCCACTGGAAACACCATATATTTT. V usage is TRBV30 and J usage is TRBJ1-3, with a tentative D call TRBD1 (6 bases). In germline, CDR1 is GTSNPN, CDR2 SVGIG (reference sequence). The CDR3 contains 14 residues. V lost 5 bases and J 2 bases, leaving 13 bases between the germline ends.